The T cell receptor (beta chain) under discussion was sequenced for a study of CD8+ T cells in alopecia areata. Study details: Oral tofacitinib, 5 to 10 mg twice daily, was given in an open-label trial. Regarding the study as a whole: Sequencing of scalp samples also includes resident alphabeta T cells from normal skin.

For this clone: Its antigen is unidentified.

The authors extracted RNA and reverse transcribed it into cDNA as the sequencing template. Using immunoSEQ multiplex PCR, the repertoire was profiled, and TCRdb retains in-frame clones only, with some absent. The data hold 100,000 to 150,000 clones, with roughly 58% observed a single time. Researchers gathered lesional scalp punch biopsies and peripheral blood from patients with alopecia areata. The source was CD4+ T cells sorted from blood, collected at week 0. The source is a human donor with alopecia areata.

CDR3 region: CASSSGRIGQPQHF. CDR3 nucleotides: TGTGCCAGCAGCTCTGGGAGGATCGGTCAGCCCCAGCATTTT. The chain links TRBV7-2 to TRBJ1-5; D remains unclear. V lost 4 bases, J lost 6 bases, and 13 bases lay in between. Looked up from germline, CDR1 is SGHTA and CDR2 is FQGNSA. This CDR3 is 14 amino acids long.